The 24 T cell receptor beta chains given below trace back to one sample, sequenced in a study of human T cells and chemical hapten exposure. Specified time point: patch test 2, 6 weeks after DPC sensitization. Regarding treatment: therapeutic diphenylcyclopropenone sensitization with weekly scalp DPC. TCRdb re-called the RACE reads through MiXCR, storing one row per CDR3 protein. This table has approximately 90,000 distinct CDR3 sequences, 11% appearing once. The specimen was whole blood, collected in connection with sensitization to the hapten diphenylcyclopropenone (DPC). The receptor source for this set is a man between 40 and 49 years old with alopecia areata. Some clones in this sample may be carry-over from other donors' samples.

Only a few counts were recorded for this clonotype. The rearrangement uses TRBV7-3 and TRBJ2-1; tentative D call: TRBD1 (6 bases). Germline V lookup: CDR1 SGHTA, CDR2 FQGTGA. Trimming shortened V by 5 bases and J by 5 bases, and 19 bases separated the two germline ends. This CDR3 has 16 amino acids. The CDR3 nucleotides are TGTGCCAGCAGCAAAAGGATGGGACAAGGAAACAATGAGCAGTTCTTC. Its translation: CASSKRMGQGNNEQFF.

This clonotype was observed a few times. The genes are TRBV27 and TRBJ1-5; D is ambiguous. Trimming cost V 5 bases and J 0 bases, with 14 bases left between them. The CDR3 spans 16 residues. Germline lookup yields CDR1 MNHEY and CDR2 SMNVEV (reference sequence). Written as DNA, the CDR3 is TGTGCCAGCAGTCCACTTCACGCGGATAGCAATCAGCCCCAGCATTTT. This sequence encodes CASSPLHADSNQPQHF.

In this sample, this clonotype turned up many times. The CDR3, as DNA: TGTGCCAGTAGTAAAAGGGGAGCGGGACAGGCCACATACAATGAGCAGTTCTTC. It yields the protein CASSKRGAGQATYNEQFF. This chain connects TRBV19 to TRBJ2-1; a weak D match, TRBD1 (8 bases). CDR1 is LNHDA, CDR2 SQIVND, per germline (reference sequence). Trimming stripped 4 bases from V and 4 bases from J, with 23 bases between. This CDR3 has 18 amino acids. Full variable domain (outside the CDR3, taken from reference TRBV19 and TRBJ2-1): DGGITQSPKYLFRKEGQNVTLSCEQNLNHDAMYWYRQDPGQGLRLIYYSQIVNDFQKGDIAEGYSVSREKKESFPLTVTSAQKNPTAFYLCASSKRGAGQATYNEQFFGPGTRLTVL.

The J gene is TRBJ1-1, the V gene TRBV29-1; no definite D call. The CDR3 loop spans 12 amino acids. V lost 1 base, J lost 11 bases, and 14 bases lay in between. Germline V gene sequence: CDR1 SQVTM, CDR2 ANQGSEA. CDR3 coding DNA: TGCAGCGTTGAAGTCTGGGCAGCTGGTGCTTTCTTT. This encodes CSVEVWAAGAFF.

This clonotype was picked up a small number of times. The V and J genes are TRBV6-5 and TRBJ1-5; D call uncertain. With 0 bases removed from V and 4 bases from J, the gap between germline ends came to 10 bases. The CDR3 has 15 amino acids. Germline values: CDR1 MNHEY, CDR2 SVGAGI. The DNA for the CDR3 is TGTGCCAGCAGTTACTCGAAAATCCGTAATCAGCCCCAGCATTTT. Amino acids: CASSYSKIRNQPQHF.

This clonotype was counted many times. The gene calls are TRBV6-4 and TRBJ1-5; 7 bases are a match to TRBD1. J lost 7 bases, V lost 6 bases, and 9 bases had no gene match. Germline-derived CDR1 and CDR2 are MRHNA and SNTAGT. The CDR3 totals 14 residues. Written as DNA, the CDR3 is TGTGCCAGCAGCGCACAGGGGTCCGGGCAGCCCCAGCATTTT. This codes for CASSAQGSGQPQHF.

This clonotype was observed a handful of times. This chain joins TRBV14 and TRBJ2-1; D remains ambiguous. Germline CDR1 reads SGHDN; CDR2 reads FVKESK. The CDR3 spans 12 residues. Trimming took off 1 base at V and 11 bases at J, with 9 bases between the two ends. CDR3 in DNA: TGTGCCAGCAGCCAAGGGAGCGTAAAGCAGTTCTTC. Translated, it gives CASSQGSVKQFF.

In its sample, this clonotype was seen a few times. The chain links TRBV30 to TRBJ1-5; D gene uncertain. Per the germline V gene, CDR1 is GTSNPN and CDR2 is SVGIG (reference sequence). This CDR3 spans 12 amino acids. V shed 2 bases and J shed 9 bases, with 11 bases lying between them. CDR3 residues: CAWSTRGRPQHF. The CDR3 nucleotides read TGTGCCTGGAGTACCCGGGGTAGGCCCCAGCATTTT.

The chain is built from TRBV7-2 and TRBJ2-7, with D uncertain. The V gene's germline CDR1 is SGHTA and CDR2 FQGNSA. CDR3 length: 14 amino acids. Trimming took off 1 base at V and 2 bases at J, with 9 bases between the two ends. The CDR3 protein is CASSLGPDPYEQYF. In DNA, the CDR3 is TGTGCCAGCAGCTTAGGGCCTGACCCCTACGAGCAGTACTTC.

In DNA, the CDR3 is TGTGCCAGCAGCTTCCCCCTAAGCGGGAGGGATAATGAGCAGTTCTTC. Encoded protein: CASSFPLSGRDNEQFF. This rearrangement joins TRBV11-2 to TRBJ2-1; TRBD2 aligns across 10 bases. The CDR3 sequence is 16 residues long. CDR1 is SGHAT and CDR2 is FQNNGV in the germline V gene. V was clipped by 3 bases and J by 7 bases; unmatched bases: 9.

The CDR3 nucleotides are TGCGTCCAGGCCCCATATCCGCAACGGGAGATACTCTCCTACAATGAGCAGTTCTTC. Protein sequence: CVQAPYPQREILSYNEQFF. The V gene is TRBV23-1, the J gene TRBJ2-1; maybe TRBD2 (6 bases). TRBV23-1 is recorded as an ORF, its role being uncertain. The CDR3 spans 19 residues.

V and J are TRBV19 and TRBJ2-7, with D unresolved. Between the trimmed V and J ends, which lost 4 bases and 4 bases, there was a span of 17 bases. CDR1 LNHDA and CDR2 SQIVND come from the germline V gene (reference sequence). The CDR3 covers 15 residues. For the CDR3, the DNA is TGTGCCAGTAGTAGGATGGCAGGCGAAAAGTACGAGCAGTACTTC. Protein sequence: CASSRMAGEKYEQYF.

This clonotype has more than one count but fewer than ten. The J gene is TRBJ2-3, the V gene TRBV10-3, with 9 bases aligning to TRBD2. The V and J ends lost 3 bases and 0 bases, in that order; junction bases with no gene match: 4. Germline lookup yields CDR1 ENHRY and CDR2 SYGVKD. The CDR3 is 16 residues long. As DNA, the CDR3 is TGTGCCATCAGTGACCAGACTAGCGGCAGCACAGATACGCAGTATTTT. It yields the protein CAISDQTSGSTDTQYF.

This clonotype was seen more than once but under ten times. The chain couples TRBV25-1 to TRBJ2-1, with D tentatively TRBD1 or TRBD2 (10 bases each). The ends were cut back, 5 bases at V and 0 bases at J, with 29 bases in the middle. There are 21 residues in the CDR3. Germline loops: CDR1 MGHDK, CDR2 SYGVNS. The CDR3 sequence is CASSKGQGLAGAWSSYNEQFF. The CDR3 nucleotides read TGTGCCAGCAGTAAGGGACAGGGGCTAGCGGGAGCGTGGAGCTCCTACAATGAGCAGTTCTTC.

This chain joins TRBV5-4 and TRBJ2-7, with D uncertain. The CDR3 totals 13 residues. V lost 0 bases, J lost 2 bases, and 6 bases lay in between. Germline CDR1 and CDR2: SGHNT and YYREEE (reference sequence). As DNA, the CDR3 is TGTGCCAGCAGCTTGGGGCCAGCCTACGAGCAGTACTTC. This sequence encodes CASSLGPAYEQYF.

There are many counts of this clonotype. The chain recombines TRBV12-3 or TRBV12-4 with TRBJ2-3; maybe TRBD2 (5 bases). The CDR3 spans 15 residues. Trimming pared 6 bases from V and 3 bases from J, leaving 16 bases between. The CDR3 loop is CASSPPAGGTDTQYF. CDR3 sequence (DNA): TGTGCCAGCAGCCCCCCCGCTGGAGGAACAGATACGCAGTATTTT.

The CDR3 is CASSLVRLAGVSEQFF. Here the CDR3 DNA reads TGTGCCAGCAGCTTAGTTAGACTAGCGGGGGTAAGTGAGCAGTTCTTC. The chain couples TRBV7-2 to TRBJ2-1, with 12 nucleotides matching TRBD2. V lost 1 base, J lost 9 bases, and 7 bases stayed unmatched. The CDR3 covers 16 residues. Looked up from germline, CDR1 is SGHTA and CDR2 is FQGNSA.

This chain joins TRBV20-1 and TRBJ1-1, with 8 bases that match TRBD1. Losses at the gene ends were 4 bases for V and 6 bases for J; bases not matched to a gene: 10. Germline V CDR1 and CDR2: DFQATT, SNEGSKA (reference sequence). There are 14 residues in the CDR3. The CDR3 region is CSATPGQGQPEAFF. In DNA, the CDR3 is TGCAGTGCTACCCCTGGACAGGGTCAGCCTGAAGCTTTCTTT.

CDR3 nucleotides: TGTGCCAGCAGTTCCATCGAGATCAGGGACACTGAAGCTTTCTTT. Protein product: CASSSIEIRDTEAFF. The chain carries TRBV6-2 or TRBV6-3 and TRBJ1-1; D possibly corresponds to TRBD1 (5 bases). The CDR3 length is 15 residues. CDR1 and CDR2 from the germline V gene are MNHEY and SVGEGT. V gave up 4 bases and J gave up 3 bases, with 15 bases separating them.

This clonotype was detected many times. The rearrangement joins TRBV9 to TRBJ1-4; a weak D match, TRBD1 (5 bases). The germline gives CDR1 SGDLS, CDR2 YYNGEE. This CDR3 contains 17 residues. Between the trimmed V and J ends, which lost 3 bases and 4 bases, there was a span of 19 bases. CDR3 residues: CASSAGRDREYNEKLFF. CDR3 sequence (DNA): TGTGCCAGCAGCGCGGGCCGGGACCGCGAGTATAATGAAAAACTGTTTTTT.

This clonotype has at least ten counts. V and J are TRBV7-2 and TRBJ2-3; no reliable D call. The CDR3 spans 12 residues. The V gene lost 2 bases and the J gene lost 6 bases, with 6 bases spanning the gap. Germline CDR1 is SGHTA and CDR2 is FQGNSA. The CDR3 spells CASSLLGDTQYF. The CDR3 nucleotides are TGTGCCAGCAGCTTACTGGGGGATACGCAGTATTTT.

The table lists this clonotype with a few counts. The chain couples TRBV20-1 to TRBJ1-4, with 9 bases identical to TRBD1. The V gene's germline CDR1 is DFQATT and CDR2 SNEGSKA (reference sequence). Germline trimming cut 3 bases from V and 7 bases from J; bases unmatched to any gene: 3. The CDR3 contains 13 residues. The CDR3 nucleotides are TGCAGTGCTAGGACAGGGGGAGGTGAAAAACTGTTTTTT. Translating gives CSARTGGGEKLFF.

In DNA, the CDR3 is TGTGCCAGCAGCTCAAAGGGACTAGCGAGTCCTCGAGTCACCGGGGAGCTGTTTTTT. Translated: CASSSKGLASPRVTGELFF. This chain links TRBV7-9 with TRBJ2-2; TRBD2 matches at 10 bases. The germline V gene encodes CDR1 SEHNR and CDR2 FQNEAQ (reference sequence). V lost 4 bases, J lost 4 bases, and 15 bases stayed unmatched. There are 19 residues in the CDR3.

CDR3 bases: TGTGCCAGCAGTCAGCGGGAGTTGGACAAAAACATTCAGTACTTC. Translated: CASSQRELDKNIQYF. The rearrangement uses TRBV6-2 or TRBV6-3 and TRBJ2-4; 8 bases agree with TRBD2. Germline V gene lookup returns CDR1 MNHEY and CDR2 SVGEGT. This CDR3 contains 15 residues. J gave up 3 bases and V 5 bases, and 6 bases lay outside the gene matches.